These 30 T cell receptor beta chains originate from one sample sequenced in a study of CD8 T cells in Susac syndrome. RNA in amounts of roughly 0.5 to 1 ug was reverse transcribed with random hexamers. TCRdb analysed the immunoSEQ multiplex PCR reads with MiXCR anew, one entry per CDR3 protein. The table has 110,000 to 150,000 distinct CDR3 sequences, almost 96% seen once. Source material: CD4+ T cells from PBMCs. The receptor set was obtained from a human donor with Susac syndrome.

The V call is TRBV20-1, the J call TRBJ1-1; D is possibly TRBD1 (5 bases). The CDR3 totals 13 residues. From germline, CDR1 is DFQATT and CDR2 SNEGSKA (reference sequence). Trimming pared 4 bases from V and 3 bases from J, leaving 12 bases between. This CDR3 is CSAKSMGDTEAFF. In DNA, the CDR3 is TGCAGTGCTAAATCAATGGGGGACACTGAAGCTTTCTTT.

This chain connects TRBV5-6 to TRBJ1-4; no reliable D call. This CDR3 is built from 14 residues. Germline CDR1 SGHDT, CDR2 YYEEEE. The V end was cut by 4 bases, the J end by 0 bases, with 7 bases between. The CDR3 DNA follows: TGTGCCAGCAGCCCAACATCAACTAATGAAAAACTGTTTTTT. Its protein product is CASSPTSTNEKLFF.

The chain couples TRBV20-1 to TRBJ2-1; D possibly corresponds to TRBD2 (6 bases). The V and J ends lost 6 bases and 0 bases respectively, with 18 bases between them. This CDR3 has 16 amino acids. CDR1 DFQATT and CDR2 SNEGSKA come from the germline V gene (reference sequence). CDR3 DNA: TGCAGTGCGCCTTACATAGCGGTGAGCTCCTACAATGAGCAGTTCTTC. Translation: CSAPYIAVSSYNEQFF.

The chain has TRBV3-1 and TRBJ1-2, with D unclear. Germline lookup yields CDR1 LGHDT and CDR2 YNNKEL (reference sequence). The CDR3 has 11 residues. V dropped 3 bases and J dropped 8 bases, with 7 bases sitting between them. CDR3 bases: TGTGCCAGCAGCCATGATGGAGGCTACACCTTC. Translating gives CASSHDGGYTF.

This clonotype has just a few counts. The chain recombines TRBV6-2 or TRBV6-3 with TRBJ1-5; D not resolved. With 5 bases removed from V and 2 bases from J, the gap between germline ends came to 10 bases. Germline V gives CDR1 MNHEY, CDR2 SVGEGT. This CDR3 contains 14 residues. The CDR3 sequence: CASSPRAGNQPQHF. CDR3 nucleotides: TGTGCCAGCAGTCCTAGAGCAGGCAATCAGCCCCAGCATTTT.

The chain links TRBV11-2 to TRBJ1-1; D is unresolved. This CDR3 spans 14 amino acids. Germline V gene lookup returns CDR1 SGHAT and CDR2 FQNNGV. V gave up 6 bases and J gave up 3 bases, with 14 bases separating them. CDR3 coding DNA: TGTGCCAGCAGGTTGGACGGGAGGGACACTGAAGCTTTCTTT. This translates into CASRLDGRDTEAFF. Full variable domain (missing parts from reference TRBV11-2 and TRBJ1-1): EAGVAQSPRYKIIEKRQSVAFWCNPISGHATLYWYQQILGQGPKLLIQFQNNGVVDDSQLPKDRFSAERLKGVDSTLKIQPAKLEDSAVYLCASRLDGRDTEAFFGQGTRLTVV.

The genes are TRBV7-2 and TRBJ2-1, with TRBD1 as a possible D gene (6 bases). The CDR3 is 14 residues long. The V end lost 1 base, the J end lost 4 bases, and 8 bases lay between the germline ends. The V gene's germline CDR1 is SGHTA and CDR2 FQGNSA. In nucleotides, the CDR3 is TGTGCCAGCAGCTTAGAGGACAGTTACAATGAGCAGTTCTTC. Its protein product is CASSLEDSYNEQFF.

V and J are TRBV20-1 and TRBJ1-2; 9 positions agree with TRBD1. Germline V gene lookup returns CDR1 DFQATT and CDR2 SNEGSKA (reference sequence). Trimming took 3 bases from V and 7 from J; bases not matched to a gene: 12. The CDR3 has 15 residues. CDR3: CSASETGQGSVGYTF. CDR3 nucleotide sequence: TGCAGTGCTAGTGAAACGGGACAGGGTAGCGTTGGCTACACCTTC.

The J gene is TRBJ2-7, the V gene TRBV20-1, with 8 nucleotides matching TRBD1. CDR1 is DFQATT, CDR2 SNEGSKA, per germline (reference sequence). The CDR3 runs 13 residues. The ends lost 5 bases at V and 3 bases at J; junction bases unmatched: 6. The DNA of the CDR3 is TGCAGTGCTCCCGGACAGGGCGACTACGAGCAGTACTTC. Translated, it gives CSAPGQGDYEQYF.

This chain connects TRBV6-5 to TRBJ2-3; no clear D. V was clipped by 4 bases and J by 2 bases, with 10 bases between them. CDR1 is MNHEY, CDR2 SVGAGI, per germline. The CDR3 is made up of 14 amino acids. This CDR3 is CASSSLYLTDTQYF. The CDR3 DNA reads as TGTGCCAGCAGTTCCCTTTACCTCACAGATACGCAGTATTTT.

This sequence joins TRBV5-1 and TRBJ2-2; D possibly corresponds to TRBD2 (6 bases). CDR3 length: 14 residues. Germline values: CDR1 SGHRS, CDR2 YFSETQ. Trimming cost V 5 bases and J 4 bases, with 12 bases left between them. The CDR3 region has the DNA TGCGCCAGCAGTCCCGGGACTGGCACCGGGGAGCTGTTTTTT. As protein: CASSPGTGTGELFF.

The CDR3 is CASSGSWGQGNEQFF. The CDR3 nucleotides are TGCGCCAGCAGCGGATCCTGGGGACAGGGCAATGAGCAGTTCTTC. The chain joins TRBV5-1 to TRBJ2-1, with TRBD1 identical over 9 bases. The CDR3 sequence is 15 residues long. V was pared by 4 bases and J by 6 bases, with 8 bases of the junction left unmatched. Germline V gene lookup returns CDR1 SGHRS and CDR2 YFSETQ.

The genes are TRBV2 and TRBJ2-5, with 7 bases that match TRBD1. The CDR3 runs 15 residues. V lost 3 bases and J lost 5; bases outside the gene matches: 9. Germline V gene data show CDR1 as SNHLY and CDR2 as FYNNEI. The CDR3 sequence: CASSDPTGSSETQYF. CDR3 nucleotides: TGTGCCAGCAGTGACCCGACAGGGAGTTCGGAGACCCAGTACTTC.

This chain joins TRBV13 and TRBJ1-1; perhaps TRBD1 as D (6 bases). The CDR3 length is 13 residues. Trimming took 5 bases from V and 7 from J, leaving 14 bases between them. CDR1 PRHDT and CDR2 FYEKMQ come from the germline V gene (reference sequence). In nucleotides, the CDR3 is TGTGCCAGCAGCATCCGACAGGCCAGTGAAGCTTTCTTT. It is translated as CASSIRQASEAFF. The variable domain in full, completed from reference TRBV13 and TRBJ1-1, reads AAGVIQSPRHLIKEKRETATLKCYPIPRHDTVYWYQQGPGQDPQFLISFYEKMQSDKGSIPDRFSAQQFSDYHSELNMSSLELGDSALYFCASSIRQASEAFFGQGTRLTVV.

The rearrangement uses TRBV3-1 and TRBJ1-5; 7 nucleotides match TRBD1. Germline V gene lookup returns CDR1 LGHDT and CDR2 YNNKEL (reference sequence). The V gene end was trimmed by 0 bases and the J gene end by 6 bases; junction bases not matched to a gene: 5. This CDR3 has 15 residues. The CDR3 sequence: CASSQDLRQGQPQHF. The CDR3 DNA reads as TGTGCCAGCAGCCAAGATTTGAGACAGGGTCAGCCCCAGCATTTT.

The V and J genes are TRBV2 and TRBJ2-1; 9 bases fit TRBD2. The length of the CDR3 is 14 residues. Germline CDR1 SNHLY, CDR2 FYNNEI. The trim removed 6 bases at V and 2 bases at J, leaving 2 bases unmatched. CDR3 bases: TGTGCCAGCAGAGCGGGGGGAGCCTACAATGAGCAGTTCTTC. Amino acids: CASRAGGAYNEQFF.

This clonotype was seen once. The chain carries TRBV20-1 and TRBJ2-2; 7 bases line up with TRBD1. This CDR3 has 13 residues. The J segment lost 3 bases and the V segment lost 4 bases, leaving 2 bases of the junction unmatched. Germline V CDR1 and CDR2: DFQATT, SNEGSKA (reference sequence). The CDR3 reads CSANRGYTGELFF. The CDR3, as DNA: TGCAGTGCTAACAGGGGATACACCGGGGAGCTGTTTTTT.

This chain uses TRBV5-1 with TRBJ2-6; the D is unclear. The CDR3 runs to 15 residues. V was cut by 2 bases and J by 1 base, with 7 bases left in between. Germline V gives CDR1 SGHRS, CDR2 YFSETQ. In DNA, the CDR3 is TGCGCCAGCAGCTTATGGGCTTCTGGGGCCAACGTCCTGACTTTC. Amino acid sequence: CASSLWASGANVLTF.

V is TRBV20-1 and J is TRBJ2-3, with 8 bases lining up with TRBD1. V lost 6 bases, J lost 2 bases, and 7 bases stayed unmatched. Germline CDR1 reads DFQATT; CDR2 reads SNEGSKA (reference sequence). CDR3 size: 14 residues. The CDR3, as DNA: TGCAGTGCCAGACCGGGACAGGCCACAGATACGCAGTATTTT. Protein sequence: CSARPGQATDTQYF.

The CDR3 reads CSASWQGNQPQHF. The DNA of the CDR3 is TGCAGTGCTAGTTGGCAGGGCAATCAGCCCCAGCATTTT. The rearrangement links TRBV20-1 to TRBJ1-5; D is unclear. The CDR3 consists of 13 residues. V lost 3 bases to trimming and J lost 2 bases, with 8 bases between them. Germline assignment: CDR1 DFQATT and CDR2 SNEGSKA (reference sequence).

This clonotype appeared a single time. The chain uses TRBV5-8 and TRBJ1-1; 8 nucleotides agree with TRBD1. Germline lookup yields CDR1 SGHTS and CDR2 YDEGEE. V dropped 0 bases and J dropped 4; count of bases not matched to a gene: 2. The CDR3 has 14 amino acids. CDR3 in DNA: TGTGCCAGCAGCTTGGGGACAGGGAGCACTGAAGCTTTCTTT. It translates to CASSLGTGSTEAFF.

The chain is built from TRBV12-2 and TRBJ1-4. TRBV12-2 is a pseudogene. The CDR3 spans 13 residues. CDR3 sequence (DNA): TGTGCAAGTCGCTTAGCGCTAGGAGAAAAACTGTTTTTT. It specifies CASRLALGEKLFF.

The chain recombines TRBV5-1 with TRBJ1-2; 8 bases are shared with TRBD1. V lost 4 bases and J lost 5; bases outside the gene matches: 7. CDR1 SGHRS and CDR2 YFSETQ come from the germline V gene. This CDR3 has 14 amino acids. The CDR3 protein is CASSPRDRHYGYTF. The CDR3 nucleotides read TGCGCCAGCAGCCCCCGGGACAGGCATTATGGCTACACCTTC. Using reference TRBV5-1 and TRBJ1-2 for the parts outside the CDR3, the full variable domain is KAGVTQTPRYLIKTRGQQVTLSCSPISGHRSVSWYQQTPGQGLQFLFEYFSETQRNKGNFPGRFSGRQFSNSRSEMNVSTLELGDSALYLCASSPRDRHYGYTFGSGTRLTVV.

This clonotype turned up a few times. J is TRBJ2-5 and V is TRBV20-1, with 7 bases lining up with TRBD2. CDR1 and CDR2 from the germline V gene are DFQATT and SNEGSKA (reference sequence). CDR3 length: 12 residues. V lost 3 bases and J lost 2; bases outside the gene matches: 0. The DNA of the CDR3 is TGCAGTGCTAGGGGGGGGCAAGAGACCCAGTACTTC. Translating it yields CSARGGQETQYF.

The V call is TRBV29-1, the J call TRBJ2-7; 10 bases agree with TRBD2. The CDR3 has 13 amino acids. Germline V gene sequence: CDR1 SQVTM, CDR2 ANQGSEA. V was pared by 5 bases and J by 5 bases, with 6 bases of the junction left unmatched. The CDR3 sequence is CSVRLAGVDEQYF. DNA of the CDR3: TGCAGCGTTAGGCTAGCGGGAGTTGACGAGCAGTACTTC.

This rearrangement joins TRBV20-1 to TRBJ1-5; D may be TRBD1 (5 bases). Germline V gene data show CDR1 as DFQATT and CDR2 as SNEGSKA (reference sequence). This CDR3 has 12 amino acids. Deletions cut 5 bases from V and 5 bases from J, with 10 bases between. Here the CDR3 DNA reads TGCAGTGCTTTGGGACGGGATCAGCCCCAGCATTTT. Translating it yields CSALGRDQPQHF.

The DNA for the CDR3 is TGCGCCAGCAGCCACCTGACGACTAATCTCCAAGAGACCCAGTACTTC. Residues: CASSHLTTNLQETQYF. The V call is TRBV4-1, the J call TRBJ2-5; tentatively, D is TRBD2 (5 bases). V lost 3 bases and J lost 1, with 15 bases in between. The length of the CDR3 is 16 residues. Germline V gene sequence: CDR1 MGHRA, CDR2 YSYEKL.

The rearrangement links TRBV28 to TRBJ2-1; 14 bases are a match to TRBD2. J lost 1 base, V lost 10 bases, and 15 bases had no gene match. Germline V CDR1 and CDR2: MDHEN, SYDVKM. There are 19 residues in the CDR3. The CDR3, as DNA: TGTGCCATTACTCCCGGGACTAGCGGGAGTATTAGGTCCTACAATGAGCAGTTCTTC. It encodes CAITPGTSGSIRSYNEQFF.

This chain uses TRBV28 with TRBJ1-5, with D perhaps TRBD1 (6 bases). This CDR3 has 14 residues. Germline CDR1 reads MDHEN; CDR2 reads SYDVKM. Deletions cut 3 bases from V and 5 bases from J, with 11 bases between. Here the CDR3 DNA reads TGTGCCAGCAGTTTCGGGACACTGTATCAGCCCCAGCATTTT. Its protein product is CASSFGTLYQPQHF.

The chain uses TRBV7-2 and TRBJ2-7; TRBD2 might be the D (5 bases). Germline CDR1 is SGHTA and CDR2 is FQGNSA. This CDR3 spans 16 amino acids. The ends were cut back, 1 base at V and 3 bases at J, with 16 bases in the middle. The CDR3 protein is CASSLVGSSRDYEQYF. The CDR3 region has the DNA TGTGCCAGCAGCTTAGTAGGGTCTAGTCGGGACTACGAGCAGTACTTC.